The source of this TCR beta chain is a study of blood T cell repertoires in COVID-19. Authors' analysis steps: Estimates of nucleated cell counts were drawn from the amplification of reference gene primers. TCRdb keeps only in-frame clones here, not all; method: immunoSEQ multiplex PCR. V, J and clone size were drawn from that table, and D and trimming were deduced from the DNA. The repertoire includes fewer than 250,000 clones, around 82% of them detected once, and nearly 5% sits in the top ten. Membership in each cohort depended on participant-reported clinical history. Within 2 weeks of study entry, exposed participants had contacted a PCR-confirmed or clinician-diagnosed COVID-19 case. V was shortened by 11 bases and J by 2 bases, with 16 bases between the two germline ends. Germline assignment: CDR1 MDHEN and CDR2 SYDVKM. The CDR3 extends over 14 amino acids.

The receptor's source is a woman aged 45-60 years who had been exposed to COVID-19. The sequencing sample was made of PBMCs or T cells enriched from blood (not recorded which). This chain uses TRBV28 with TRBJ1-3; D is unresolved. CDR3: CASHQSGAGNTIYF. The CDR3 DNA reads as TGTGCCTCCCATCAGAGCGGGGCTGGAAACACCATATATTTT.